A selection of T cell receptor beta chains follows, all from one sample in a study of cytomegalovirus exposure and HLA in healthy donors. Assay: immunoSEQ multiplex PCR; the TCRdb copy retains only in-frame clones and omits some. The table lists some 150,000 clones, about 80% of them singletons, with under 2.5% in the top ten. Material: PBMCs. The source is a man aged 35-49 years in good health and CMV-seronegative. CDR3s leave out the opening cysteine and the closing phenylalanine or tryptophan.

V gene: TRBV5-6
J gene: TRBJ1-1
CDR3 protein: ASRRDTKNTEAF

V gene: TRBV6-6
J gene: TRBJ2-5
CDR3 protein: ASSPDRGARGTQY

V gene: TRBV7-8
J gene: TRBJ2-7
CDR3 protein: ASSFPPRDRSYEQY

V gene: TRBV6-1
J gene: TRBJ2-1
CDR3 protein: ASTRGSLQF

V gene: TRBV13
J gene: TRBJ2-4
CDR3 protein: ASSLMSSGGLAKNIQY

V gene: TRBV28
J gene: TRBJ1-1
CDR3 protein: ATRGHPEAF

V gene: TRBV14
J gene: TRBJ2-7
CDR3 protein: ASSNLAGGPREQY

V gene: TRBV25-1
J gene: TRBJ2-3
CDR3 protein: ASSDRRDSAPY

V gene: TRBV25-1
J gene: TRBJ2-5
CDR3 protein: ASRQDPQETQY

V gene: TRBV2
J gene: TRBJ2-7
CDR3 protein: ASNRGQAPYEQY

V gene: TRBV18
J gene: TRBJ2-2
CDR3 protein: ASSPMHPTTGELF

V gene: TRBV10-3
J gene: TRBJ2-6
CDR3 protein: AISEPSGANVLT

V gene: TRBV4-2
J gene: TRBJ2-1
CDR3 protein: ASSQGLAGKSEQF

V gene: TRBV6-1
J gene: TRBJ2-4
CDR3 protein: ASLSAGGTNIQY

V gene: TRBV5-6
J gene: TRBJ2-3
CDR3 protein: ASRGGAGADTQY

V gene: TRBV10-3
J gene: TRBJ2-2
CDR3 protein: AIGGQGYTGELF

V gene: TRBV7-8
J gene: TRBJ2-7
CDR3 protein: ASSPLGTGVGSYEQY

V gene: TRBV6-5
J gene: TRBJ2-5
CDR3 protein: ASSTPGTDQETQY

V gene: TRBV5-6
J gene: TRBJ2-5
CDR3 protein: ASSLALAGQETQY

V gene: TRBV18
J gene: TRBJ2-3
CDR3 protein: ASSPFVAGGSDTQY

V gene: TRBV27
J gene: TRBJ2-1
CDR3 protein: ASSPLAGQYNEQF

V gene: TRBV4-3
J gene: TRBJ2-5
CDR3 protein: ASSQAQGKKETQY

V gene: TRBV28
J gene: TRBJ1-1
CDR3 protein: ASSLSLGRGTEAF

V gene: TRBV28
J gene: TRBJ1-1
CDR3 protein: ASSLLEGDTEAF

V gene: TRBV28
J gene: TRBJ1-2
CDR3 protein: ASRGPYRGYGYT

V gene: TRBV5-5
J gene: TRBJ2-7
CDR3 protein: ASSLVRDRSHEQY

V gene: TRBV7-9
J gene: TRBJ2-7
CDR3 protein: ASCEREYYEQY

V gene: TRBV7-9
J gene: TRBJ1-2
CDR3 protein: ASSPPGGVGYT

V gene: TRBV9
J gene: TRBJ1-4
CDR3 protein: ASSSTGSDEKLF

V gene: TRBV5-1
J gene: TRBJ2-7
CDR3 protein: ASSLAGFSYEQY

V gene: TRBV4-2
J gene: TRBJ2-2
CDR3 protein: ASSPRTRNTGELF

V gene: TRBV6-1
J gene: TRBJ2-1
CDR3 protein: ASSDQAMGSRF

V gene: TRBV13
J gene: TRBJ2-1
CDR3 protein: ASSSTSLGVYNEQF

V gene: TRBV10-3
J gene: TRBJ2-7
CDR3 protein: AISLIEQILGYEQY

V gene: TRBV4-3
J gene: TRBJ1-3
CDR3 protein: ASSQDWGVSGNTIY

V gene: TRBV5-1
J gene: TRBJ2-7
CDR3 protein: ASSFGWGAYEQY

V gene: TRBV5-1
J gene: TRBJ1-1
CDR3 protein: ASSLAQGNTEAF

V gene: TRBV5-4
J gene: TRBJ1-1
CDR3 protein: ASSLAPFPEAF

V gene: TRBV7-9
J gene: TRBJ2-6
CDR3 protein: ASSFIGANVLT

V gene: TRBV4-3
J gene: TRBJ2-3
CDR3 protein: ASSQRRPGADTQY

V gene: TRBV7-9
J gene: TRBJ2-7
CDR3 protein: ASSGGTGMNYEQY